The 31 T cell receptor beta chains in this list originate from one sample, sequenced in a study of shared clonotypes between healthy human individuals (dated by TCRdb to the early 2020s). For the CD8 naive samples, CD45RO-negative cells were positively selected for CCR7, yielding a CD45RA+CCR7+ population from which TemRA cells were excluded. Libraries were constructed by the immunoSEQ multiplex PCR assay. TCRdb took this table from immuneACCESS and kept in-frame rearrangements with V and J called. Such tables lack part of the clones; where checked against another copy, unresolved V genes explain under half of the gap, and the rest is unexplained. Within this sample are around 2,000,000 clones, with approximately 94% of them counted one time only. The ten largest clonotypes hold more than 0.95% of the sample. Sequencing used naive CD8+ T cells sorted from blood. The meaning of the sample's cell subset or site label: CD45RA+CCR7+. These TCRs come from a man younger than 35 in good health.

The chain has TRBV5-6 and TRBJ1-1, with TRBD1 matching 7 bases. Trimming took 6 bases from V and 3 from J; bases not matched to a gene: 5. Germline values: CDR1 SGHDT, CDR2 YYEEEE. CDR3 size: 13 residues. In DNA form, the CDR3 reads TGTGCCAGCACCTTAGACAGGGACACTGAAGCTTTCTTT. Amino acid sequence: CASTLDRDTEAFF.

The chain couples TRBV9 to TRBJ2-7; D may be TRBD1 (6 bases). Deletions cut 0 bases from V and 7 bases from J, with 14 bases between. Per the germline V gene, CDR1 is SGDLS and CDR2 is YYNGEE. The CDR3 is 14 amino acids. The CDR3 DNA is TGTGCCAGCAGCGTAGGAAGGGGGACCTTGGAGCAGTACTTC. Translating gives CASSVGRGTLEQYF.

The chain couples TRBV27 to TRBJ2-7; D gene uncertain. Germline values: CDR1 MNHEY, CDR2 SMNVEV (reference sequence). There are 14 residues in the CDR3. V dropped 1 base and J dropped 3 bases, with 10 bases sitting between them. The CDR3 reads CASSLYRTLYEQYF. The CDR3 bases are TGTGCCAGCAGTTTATACAGAACCCTCTACGAGCAGTACTTC.

The chain couples TRBV7-9 to TRBJ2-7; D is perhaps TRBD2 (6 bases). Between the trimmed V and J ends, which lost 5 bases and 4 bases, there was a span of 15 bases. In germline, CDR1 is SEHNR, CDR2 FQNEAQ (reference sequence). The CDR3 totals 14 residues. The CDR3 nucleotides read TGTGCCAGCAGCCTCGGGGAGGATGGGTACGAGCAGTACTTC. Amino acid sequence: CASSLGEDGYEQYF. The whole variable domain, remainder taken from reference TRBV7-9 and TRBJ2-7, is DTGVSQNPRHKITKRGQNVTFRCDPISEHNRLYWYRQTLGQGPEFLTYFQNEAQLEKSRLLSDRFSAERPKGSFSTLEIQRTEQGDSAMYLCASSLGEDGYEQYFGPGTRLTVT.

The chain couples TRBV4-1 to TRBJ2-1; 7 bases map to TRBD2. V lost 8 bases to trimming and J lost 2 bases; unmatched junction nucleotides: 9. This CDR3 contains 15 residues. Germline V gives CDR1 MGHRA, CDR2 YSYEKL. CDR3 protein: CASRRLAGPYNEQFF. Written as DNA, the CDR3 is TGCGCCAGCCGCCGATTAGCGGGCCCCTACAATGAGCAGTTCTTC.

This clone appeared once. The chain recombines TRBV5-1 with TRBJ1-1; the D gene is possibly TRBD1 (5 bases). The germline V and J ends were trimmed by 3 bases and 0 bases, with 12 bases remaining between them. From germline, CDR1 is SGHRS and CDR2 YFSETQ. The CDR3 sequence is 15 residues long. CDR3 nucleotide sequence: TGCGCCAGCAGCTGGGGACGGGGAGTGAACACTGAAGCTTTCTTT. This gives the protein CASSWGRGVNTEAFF.

The V and J genes are TRBV30 and TRBJ1-2, with no clear D. Trimming shortened V by 1 base and J by 4 bases, and 13 bases separated the two germline ends. Per the germline V gene, CDR1 is GTSNPN and CDR2 is SVGIG (reference sequence). The CDR3 has 14 residues. CDR3 in DNA: TGTGCCTGGAGTGAGTTCGGGGTTTCCTATGGCTACACCTTC. It encodes CAWSEFGVSYGYTF.

The rearrangement joins TRBV27 to TRBJ2-2; tentative D call: TRBD2 (6 bases). CDR1 and CDR2 (germline): MNHEY, SMNVEV (reference sequence). This CDR3 spans 16 amino acids. V was shortened by 2 bases and J by 1 base, with 11 bases between the two germline ends. CDR3 nucleotide sequence: TGTGCCAGCAGTTTAGGGGTAGCGGTGAACACCGGGGAGCTGTTTTTT. Translation gives CASSLGVAVNTGELFF.

The V call is TRBV9, the J call TRBJ2-7, with 9 bases that match TRBD1. Per the germline V gene, CDR1 is SGDLS and CDR2 is YYNGEE. This CDR3 spans 14 amino acids. V lost 3 bases to trimming and J lost 4 bases; unmatched junction nucleotides: 5. The CDR3 sequence: CASSAGTGFYEQYF. CDR3 bases: TGTGCCAGCAGCGCCGGGACAGGGTTTTACGAGCAGTACTTC. The full variable domain, its missing parts supplied by reference TRBV9 and TRBJ2-7, is DSGVTQTPKHLITATGQRVTLRCSPRSGDLSVYWYQQSLDQGLQFLIQYYNGEERAKGNILERFSAQQFPDLHSELNLSSLELGDSALYFCASSAGTGFYEQYFGPGTRLTVT.

This clone was seen once. The CDR3 DNA follows: TGTGCCAGCAGGTTCGGGGCCCTAGAAGAGACCCAGTACTTC. Its translation: CASRFGALEETQYF. The chain recombines TRBV5-6 with TRBJ2-5, with D perhaps matching TRBD1 or TRBD2 (5 bases each). This CDR3 contains 14 residues. Trimming pared 5 bases from V and 3 bases from J, leaving 14 bases between. From germline, CDR1 is SGHDT and CDR2 YYEEEE.

This clone was counted a single time. This sequence joins TRBV13 and TRBJ2-1; D remains ambiguous. V was shortened by 5 bases and J by 0 bases, with 11 bases between the two germline ends. The CDR3 consists of 15 residues. Germline V gene lookup returns CDR1 PRHDT and CDR2 FYEKMQ (reference sequence). The chain's CDR3 is CASSHSESSYNEQFF. The CDR3, as DNA: TGTGCCAGCAGCCATTCAGAGAGCTCCTACAATGAGCAGTTCTTC.

The J gene is TRBJ2-1, the V gene TRBV7-2, with D possibly being TRBD2 (6 bases). The V gene lost 3 bases and the J gene lost 9 bases, with 18 bases spanning the gap. Germline-derived CDR1 and CDR2 are SGHTA and FQGNSA. This CDR3 region has 15 residues. CDR3 DNA: TGTGCCAGCAGCTTGTTAGCGGTCGGGCTGGGTGAGCAGTTCTTC. Residues: CASSLLAVGLGEQFF.

The chain recombines TRBV5-1 with TRBJ2-7, with 10 bases that match TRBD1. Looked up from germline, CDR1 is SGHRS and CDR2 is YFSETQ. The CDR3 contains 15 residues. The V and J ends lost 4 bases and 4 bases, in that order; junction bases with no gene match: 8. The CDR3 region is CASSRRTGGKYEQYF. The CDR3 region has the DNA TGCGCCAGCAGCCGCCGGACAGGGGGGAAGTACGAGCAGTACTTC.

The chain couples TRBV2 to TRBJ2-2, with D maybe TRBD2 (6 bases). Germline CDR1 and CDR2: SNHLY and FYNNEI. The CDR3 has 16 residues. Trimming took off 9 bases at V and 6 bases at J, with 23 bases between the two ends. CDR3 in amino acids: CASIAPSIGEAGELFF. CDR3 DNA sequence: TGTGCCAGTATCGCGCCATCGATAGGGGAGGCCGGGGAGCTGTTTTTT.

The rearrangement joins TRBV11-2 to TRBJ2-7, with 7 bases identical to TRBD1. From germline, CDR1 is SGHAT and CDR2 FQNNGV. The CDR3 covers 14 residues. The trim removed 7 bases at V and 5 bases at J, leaving 11 bases unmatched. Here the CDR3 reads CASNLQGYTHEQYF. The DNA for the CDR3 is TGTGCCAGCAACCTACAGGGGTACACCCACGAGCAGTACTTC.

This clone was counted between two and nine times. Other nucleotide sequences in the sample specify the same CDR3. The rearrangement joins TRBV9 to TRBJ2-3; D is unresolved. This CDR3 has 12 residues. Germline assignment: CDR1 SGDLS and CDR2 YYNGEE. V lost 3 bases, J lost 2 bases, and 4 bases lay in between. CDR3 region: CASSGYTDTQYF. The CDR3 DNA sequence: TGTGCCAGCAGCGGATACACAGATACGCAGTATTTT.

The V gene is TRBV7-9, the J gene TRBJ2-3; perhaps TRBD2 as D (5 bases). V was trimmed by 1 base and J by 7 bases, leaving 9 bases between them. The CDR3 consists of 13 residues. CDR1 and CDR2 (germline): SEHNR, FQNEAQ (reference sequence). CDR3 sequence reads: CASSLVTGNTQYF. The CDR3 bases are TGTGCCAGCAGCTTAGTCACGGGAAATACGCAGTATTTT.

The count of this clone is one. This chain uses TRBV15 with TRBJ1-1; D gene ambiguous. The V and J ends lost 0 bases and 9 bases respectively, with 11 bases between them. The length of the CDR3 is 13 residues. The germline V gene encodes CDR1 LNHNV and CDR2 YYDKDF (reference sequence). CDR3 in DNA: TGTGCCACCAGCAGAGATTTTCCGACTCAAGCTTTCTTT. Its translation is CATSRDFPTQAFF. Looking up the rest from reference TRBV15 and TRBJ1-1 gives the full variable domain: DAMVIQNPRYQVTQFGKPVTLSCSQTLNHNVMYWYQQKSSQAPKLLFHYYDKDFNNEADTPDNFQSRRPNTSFCFLDIRSPGLGDTAMYLCATSRDFPTQAFFGQGTRLTVV.

The V gene is TRBV6-6, the J gene TRBJ2-2; 8 positions match TRBD2. With V trimmed by 2 bases and J by 4 bases, 6 bases remained unmatched. There are 16 residues in the CDR3. Germline CDR1 MNHNY, CDR2 SVGAGI (reference sequence). The CDR3: CASSYLRGGSTGELFF. Written as DNA, the CDR3 is TGTGCCAGCAGTTACCTCCGGGGGGGATCCACCGGGGAGCTGTTTTTT.

A remark on this clone: This sample also contains other DNA sequences that code for the same CDR3. This chain links TRBV27 with TRBJ1-1, with D possibly matching TRBD1 (5 bases). Trimming took off 5 bases at V and 2 bases at J, with 9 bases between the two ends. The CDR3 spans 13 residues. Germline V gives CDR1 MNHEY, CDR2 SMNVEV (reference sequence). This chain's CDR3 is CASSIDRNTEAFF. The CDR3 DNA follows: TGTGCCAGCAGTATCGACAGAAACACTGAAGCTTTCTTT.

The rearrangement links TRBV4-1 to TRBJ1-3; no reliable D call. Trimming cost V 0 bases and J 0 bases, with 9 bases left between them. Per the germline V gene, CDR1 is MGHRA and CDR2 is YSYEKL. The CDR3 loop spans 16 amino acids. The CDR3 reads CASSQEASFSGNTIYF. The CDR3, as DNA: TGCGCCAGCAGCCAAGAAGCGTCCTTCTCTGGAAACACCATATATTTT.

V is TRBV27 and J is TRBJ2-5; TRBD1 matches at 8 bases. Losses at the gene ends were 8 bases for V and 3 bases for J; bases not matched to a gene: 8. The CDR3 is 14 residues long. Germline-derived CDR1 and CDR2 are MNHEY and SMNVEV (reference sequence). The CDR3, as DNA: TGTGCCAGCGGCCCGCGGACAGGGAAAGAGACCCAGTACTTC. Its protein product is CASGPRTGKETQYF.

CDR3: CASSSWGLAGNEQFF. CDR3 DNA: TGTGCCAGCAGCTCCTGGGGACTAGCCGGAAATGAGCAGTTCTTC. This rearrangement joins TRBV7-2 to TRBJ2-1; 9 nucleotides align to TRBD2. Germline trimming cut 4 bases from V and 7 bases from J; bases unmatched to any gene: 8. Looked up from germline, CDR1 is SGHTA and CDR2 is FQGNSA. The CDR3 has 15 amino acids.

The rearrangement links TRBV5-1 to TRBJ2-5; D perhaps matches TRBD1 (5 bases). V was shortened by 1 base and J by 5 bases, with 12 bases between the two germline ends. CDR3 length: 14 amino acids. Germline V lookup: CDR1 SGHRS, CDR2 YFSETQ. As DNA, the CDR3 is TGCGCCAGCAGCTTGAAATCAGGGATGGAGACCCAGTACTTC. As protein: CASSLKSGMETQYF.

The chain couples TRBV2 to TRBJ2-1; D is undetermined. V dropped 7 bases and J dropped 5 bases, with 21 bases sitting between them. The V gene's germline CDR1 is SNHLY and CDR2 FYNNEI. The CDR3 is 16 amino acids. The CDR3 sequence: CASNGLSVTPNNEQFF. CDR3 sequence (DNA): TGTGCCAGCAATGGTCTCTCCGTGACACCAAACAATGAGCAGTTCTTC.

The chain couples TRBV27 to TRBJ2-1; 10 bases map to TRBD2. The V gene's germline CDR1 is MNHEY and CDR2 SMNVEV (reference sequence). Trimming removed 5 bases from V and 7 bases from J; junction bases left unmatched: 5. The CDR3 sequence is 14 residues long. CDR3 nucleotides: TGTGCCAGCAGTCCCCCTAGCGGGAGTAATGAGCAGTTCTTC. Its protein is CASSPPSGSNEQFF.

V gene TRBV5-8 combines with J gene TRBJ1-3, with a tentative D call TRBD1 (5 bases). V was shortened by 0 bases and J by 9 bases, with 16 bases between the two germline ends. The CDR3 is made up of 15 amino acids. Germline V CDR1 and CDR2: SGHTS, YDEGEE. The CDR3 sequence: CASSLAGDGWGTIYF. As DNA, the CDR3 is TGTGCCAGCAGCTTGGCCGGGGACGGTTGGGGCACCATATATTTT.

Remarks on this clone: At the DNA level, this CDR3 is encoded by other sequences in the same sample as well. The chain links TRBV9 to TRBJ2-1; D uncertain. Trimming removed 0 bases from V and 0 bases from J, with 7 bases in between. This CDR3 contains 15 residues. CDR1 and CDR2 from the germline V gene are SGDLS and YYNGEE. The CDR3 DNA reads as TGTGCCAGCAGCGTAGATCTCAGCTCCTACAATGAGCAGTTCTTC. This sequence encodes CASSVDLSSYNEQFF.

The V call is TRBV7-2, the J call TRBJ2-2, with 10 bases that match TRBD2. The CDR3 runs to 15 residues. Looked up from germline, CDR1 is SGHTA and CDR2 is FQGNSA. J gave up 2 bases and V 5 bases, and 2 bases lay outside the gene matches. CDR3 amino acids: CASSQLAGNTGELFF. The CDR3 bases are TGTGCCAGCAGCCAACTAGCGGGAAACACCGGGGAGCTGTTTTTT.

The chain is built from TRBV5-4 and TRBJ2-1; 9 bases line up with TRBD2. Germline V gene data show CDR1 as SGHNT and CDR2 as YYREEE (reference sequence). The trim removed 0 bases at V and 10 bases at J, leaving 11 bases unmatched. The CDR3 is made up of 16 amino acids. CDR3 region: CASSLVGRTSVWEQFF. In DNA, the CDR3 is TGTGCCAGCAGCTTGGTAGGCAGGACTAGCGTTTGGGAGCAGTTCTTC.

This chain uses TRBV7-9 with TRBJ2-2; TRBD2 aligns across 7 bases. CDR1 is SEHNR and CDR2 is FQNEAQ in the germline V gene (reference sequence). The CDR3 sequence is 16 residues long. After removal of 1 base from V and 4 bases from J, the junction contained 6 bases not matched to a gene. CDR3 region: CASSLVGLVGTGELFF. CDR3 nucleotides: TGTGCCAGCAGCTTAGTCGGACTAGTTGGCACCGGGGAGCTGTTTTTT.